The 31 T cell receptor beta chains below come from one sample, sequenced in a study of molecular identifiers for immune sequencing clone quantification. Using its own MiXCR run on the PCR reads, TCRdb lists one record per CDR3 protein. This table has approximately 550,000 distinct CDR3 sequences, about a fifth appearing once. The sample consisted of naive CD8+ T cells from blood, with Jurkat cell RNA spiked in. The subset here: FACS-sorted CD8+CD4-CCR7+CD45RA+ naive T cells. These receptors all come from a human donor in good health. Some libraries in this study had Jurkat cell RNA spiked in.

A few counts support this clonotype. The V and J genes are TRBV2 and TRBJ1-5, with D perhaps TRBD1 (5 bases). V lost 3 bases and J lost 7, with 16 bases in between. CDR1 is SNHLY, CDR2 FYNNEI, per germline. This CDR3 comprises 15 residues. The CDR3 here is CASSEIGTQGQPQHF. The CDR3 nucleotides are TGTGCCAGCAGTGAGATTGGGACCCAGGGCCAGCCCCAGCATTTT.

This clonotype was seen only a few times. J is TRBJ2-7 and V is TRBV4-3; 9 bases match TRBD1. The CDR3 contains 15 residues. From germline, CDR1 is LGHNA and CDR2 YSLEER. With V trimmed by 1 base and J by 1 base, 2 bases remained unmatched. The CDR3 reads CASSQGQGDSYEQYF. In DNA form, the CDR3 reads TGCGCCAGCAGCCAAGGACAGGGGGATTCCTACGAGCAGTACTTC.

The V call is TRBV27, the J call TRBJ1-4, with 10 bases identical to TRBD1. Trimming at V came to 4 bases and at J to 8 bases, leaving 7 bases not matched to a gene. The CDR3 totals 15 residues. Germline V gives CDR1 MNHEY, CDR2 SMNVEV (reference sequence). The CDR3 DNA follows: TGTGCCAGCAGTTCTCGGACAGGGGGAAGAGAAAAACTGTTTTTT. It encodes CASSSRTGGREKLFF.

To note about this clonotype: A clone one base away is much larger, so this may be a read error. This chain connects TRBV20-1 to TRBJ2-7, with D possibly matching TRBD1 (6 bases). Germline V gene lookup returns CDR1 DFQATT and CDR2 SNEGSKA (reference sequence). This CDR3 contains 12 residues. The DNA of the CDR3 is TGCAGTGCTTTACAGGGTCCCTACGAGCTGTACTTC. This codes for CSALQGPYELYF.

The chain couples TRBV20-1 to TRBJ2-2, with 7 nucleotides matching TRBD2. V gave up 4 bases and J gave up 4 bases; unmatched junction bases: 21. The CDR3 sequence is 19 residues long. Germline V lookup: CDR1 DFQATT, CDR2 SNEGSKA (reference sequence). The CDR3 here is CSATVVGLADPKGTGELFF. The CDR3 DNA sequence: TGCAGTGCTACCGTGGTAGGGCTAGCGGACCCTAAGGGCACCGGGGAGCTGTTTTTT.

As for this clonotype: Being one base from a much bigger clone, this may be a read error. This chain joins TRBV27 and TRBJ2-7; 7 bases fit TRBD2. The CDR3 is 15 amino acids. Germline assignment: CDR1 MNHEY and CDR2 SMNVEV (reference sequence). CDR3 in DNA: TGTGCCGGCAGTTTATCAAGCGGGGCCCTCTACGAGCAGTACTTC. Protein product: CAGSLSSGALYEQYF.

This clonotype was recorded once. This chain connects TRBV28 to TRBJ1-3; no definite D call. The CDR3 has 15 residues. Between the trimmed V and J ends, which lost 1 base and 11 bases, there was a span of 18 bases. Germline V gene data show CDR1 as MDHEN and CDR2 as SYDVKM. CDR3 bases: TGTGCCAGCAGTTTATTAGGGATCTCTGGAATCGCCATATATTTT. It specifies CASSLLGISGIAIYF.

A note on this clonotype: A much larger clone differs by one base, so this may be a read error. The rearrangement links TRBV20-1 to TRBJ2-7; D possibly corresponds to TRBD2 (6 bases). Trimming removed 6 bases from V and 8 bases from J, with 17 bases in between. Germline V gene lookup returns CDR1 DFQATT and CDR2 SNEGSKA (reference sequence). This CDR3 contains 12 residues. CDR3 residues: CSAGTEGPKQYF. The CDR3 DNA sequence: TGCAGTGCCGGGACTGAAGGGCCCAAGCAGTACTTC.

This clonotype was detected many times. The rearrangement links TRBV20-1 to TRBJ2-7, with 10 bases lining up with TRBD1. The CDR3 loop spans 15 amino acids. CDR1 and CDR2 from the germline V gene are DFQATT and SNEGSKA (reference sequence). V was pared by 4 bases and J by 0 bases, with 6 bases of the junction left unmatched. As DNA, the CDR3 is TGCAGTGCTACCCAAGGACAGGGGGTCTCCTACGAGCAGTACTTC. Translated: CSATQGQGVSYEQYF.

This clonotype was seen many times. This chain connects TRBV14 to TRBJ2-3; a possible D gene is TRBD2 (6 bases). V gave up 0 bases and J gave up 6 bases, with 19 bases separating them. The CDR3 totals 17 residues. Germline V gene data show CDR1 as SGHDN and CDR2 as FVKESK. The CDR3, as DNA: TGTGCCAGCAGCCAAGATGGTAGCGGATTTATACGGGATACGCAGTATTTT. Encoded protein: CASSQDGSGFIRDTQYF.

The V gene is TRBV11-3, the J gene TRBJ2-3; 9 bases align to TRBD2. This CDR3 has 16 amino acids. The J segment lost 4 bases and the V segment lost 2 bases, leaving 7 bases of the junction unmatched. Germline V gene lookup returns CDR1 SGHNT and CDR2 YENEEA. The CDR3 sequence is CASSLRVAGEADTQYF. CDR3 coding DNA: TGTGCCAGCAGCTTAAGGGTAGCGGGGGAGGCAGATACGCAGTATTTT.

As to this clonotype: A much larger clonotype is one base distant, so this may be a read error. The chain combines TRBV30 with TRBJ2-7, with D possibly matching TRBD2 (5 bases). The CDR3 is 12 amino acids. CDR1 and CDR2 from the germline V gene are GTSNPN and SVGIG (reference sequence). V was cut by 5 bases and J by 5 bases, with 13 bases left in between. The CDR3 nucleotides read TGTGCCTGGGAGGACTGGGGTAACGAGCAGTACTTC. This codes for CAWEDWGNEQYF.

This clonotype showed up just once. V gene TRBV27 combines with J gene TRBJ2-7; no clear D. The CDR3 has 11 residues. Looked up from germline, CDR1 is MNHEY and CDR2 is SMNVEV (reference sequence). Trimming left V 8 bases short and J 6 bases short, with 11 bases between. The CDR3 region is CASGRSREQYF. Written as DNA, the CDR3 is TGTGCCAGCGGAAGGAGTCGCGAGCAGTACTTC.

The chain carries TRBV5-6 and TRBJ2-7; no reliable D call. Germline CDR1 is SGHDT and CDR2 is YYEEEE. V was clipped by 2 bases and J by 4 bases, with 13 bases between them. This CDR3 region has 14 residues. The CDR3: CASSLVDLVYEQYF. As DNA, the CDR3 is TGTGCCAGCAGCTTAGTGGATTTAGTTTACGAGCAGTACTTC.

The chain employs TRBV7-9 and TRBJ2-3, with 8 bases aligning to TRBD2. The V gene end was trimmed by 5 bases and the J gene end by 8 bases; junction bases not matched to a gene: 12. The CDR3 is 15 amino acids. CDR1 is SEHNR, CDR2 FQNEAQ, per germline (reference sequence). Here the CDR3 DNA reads TGTGCCAGCAGCCCTCCTCGCGGGGCGGGGGGTACGCAGTATTTT. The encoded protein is CASSPPRGAGGTQYF.

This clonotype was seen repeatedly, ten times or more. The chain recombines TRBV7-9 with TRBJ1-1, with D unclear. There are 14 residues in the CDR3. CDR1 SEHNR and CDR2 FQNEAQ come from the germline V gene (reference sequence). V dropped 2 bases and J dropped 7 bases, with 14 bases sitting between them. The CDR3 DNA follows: TGTGCCAGCAGCTTATCGGACGCGGGCAATGAAGCTTTCTTT. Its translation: CASSLSDAGNEAFF.

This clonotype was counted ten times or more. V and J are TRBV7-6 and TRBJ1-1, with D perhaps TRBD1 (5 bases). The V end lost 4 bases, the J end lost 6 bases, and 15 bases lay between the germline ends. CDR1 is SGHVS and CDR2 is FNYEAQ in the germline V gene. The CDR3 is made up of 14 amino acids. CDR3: CASSSGGGVAEAFF. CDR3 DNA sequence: TGTGCCAGCAGCTCCGGGGGGGGTGTAGCTGAAGCTTTCTTT.

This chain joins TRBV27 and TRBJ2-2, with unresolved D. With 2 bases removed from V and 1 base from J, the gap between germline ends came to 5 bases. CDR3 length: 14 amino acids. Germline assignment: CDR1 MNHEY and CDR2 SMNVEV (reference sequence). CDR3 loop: CASSLQRNTGELFF. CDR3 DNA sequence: TGTGCCAGCAGTTTACAACGGAACACCGGGGAGCTGTTTTTT.

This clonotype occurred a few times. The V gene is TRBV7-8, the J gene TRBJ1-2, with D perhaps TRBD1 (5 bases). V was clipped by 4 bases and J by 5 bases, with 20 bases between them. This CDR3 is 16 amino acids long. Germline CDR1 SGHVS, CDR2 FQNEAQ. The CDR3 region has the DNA TGTGCCAGCAGCTCCCCCTACGCGAAACGGGGGTATGGCTACACCTTC. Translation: CASSSPYAKRGYGYTF.

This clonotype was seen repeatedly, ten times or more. The CDR3 here is CASSQFAGTNAEAFF. CDR3 in DNA: TGTGCCAGCAGCCAATTCGCCGGGACCAACGCTGAAGCTTTCTTT. The V and J genes are TRBV3-1 and TRBJ1-1, with D tentatively TRBD1 (5 bases). CDR1 and CDR2 from the germline V gene are LGHDT and YNNKEL (reference sequence). The V end was cut by 2 bases, the J end by 6 bases, with 16 bases between. The CDR3 runs 15 residues.

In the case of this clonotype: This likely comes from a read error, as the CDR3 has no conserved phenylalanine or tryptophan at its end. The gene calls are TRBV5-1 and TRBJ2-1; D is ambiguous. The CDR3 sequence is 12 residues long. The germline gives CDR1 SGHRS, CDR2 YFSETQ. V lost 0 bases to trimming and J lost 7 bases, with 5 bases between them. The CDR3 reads CASSLAGNEQFL. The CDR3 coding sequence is TGCGCCAGCAGCTTGGCCGGAAATGAGCAGTTCCTC.

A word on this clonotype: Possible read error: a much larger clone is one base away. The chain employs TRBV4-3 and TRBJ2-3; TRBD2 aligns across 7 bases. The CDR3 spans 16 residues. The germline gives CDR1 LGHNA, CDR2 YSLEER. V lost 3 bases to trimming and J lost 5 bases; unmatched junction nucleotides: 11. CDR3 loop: CASSHDGAGVKDTQYF. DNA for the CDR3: TGCGCCAGCAGCCATGATGGGGCGGGAGTGAAAGATACGCAGTATTTT.

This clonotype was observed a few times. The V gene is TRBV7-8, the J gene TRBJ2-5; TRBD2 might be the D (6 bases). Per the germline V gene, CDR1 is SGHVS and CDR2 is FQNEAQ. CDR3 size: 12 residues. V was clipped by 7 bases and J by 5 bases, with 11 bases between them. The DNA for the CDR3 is TGTGCCAGCAACGATCGGGGGGAGACCCAGTACTTC. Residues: CASNDRGETQYF.

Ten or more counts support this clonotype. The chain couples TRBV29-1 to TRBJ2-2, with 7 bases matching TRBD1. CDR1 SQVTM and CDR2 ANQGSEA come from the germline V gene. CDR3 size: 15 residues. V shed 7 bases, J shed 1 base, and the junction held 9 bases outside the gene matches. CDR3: CSAILQGKNTGELFF. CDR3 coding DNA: TGCAGCGCTATTTTACAGGGGAAGAACACCGGGGAGCTGTTTTTT.

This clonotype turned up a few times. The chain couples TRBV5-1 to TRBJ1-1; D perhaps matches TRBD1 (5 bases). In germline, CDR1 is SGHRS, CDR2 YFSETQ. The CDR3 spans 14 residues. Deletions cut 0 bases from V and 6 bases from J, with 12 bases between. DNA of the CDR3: TGCGCCAGCAGCTTGGGTATAGGGGTAGCTGAAGCTTTCTTT. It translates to CASSLGIGVAEAFF.

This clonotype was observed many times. CDR3 protein: CATTTDSEADTQYF. The CDR3 nucleotides are TGCGCCACCACAACCGACAGTGAGGCAGATACGCAGTATTTT. V is TRBV5-1 and J is TRBJ2-3; a weak D match, TRBD1 (5 bases). The CDR3 covers 14 residues. From germline, CDR1 is SGHRS and CDR2 YFSETQ. Trimming removed 9 bases at V and 4 bases at J, with 18 bases between. The complete variable domain, with remaining parts taken from reference TRBV5-1 and TRBJ2-3, reads KAGVTQTPRYLIKTRGQQVTLSCSPISGHRSVSWYQQTPGQGLQFLFEYFSETQRNKGNFPGRFSGRQFSNSRSEMNVSTLELGDSALYLCATTTDSEADTQYFGPGTRLTVL.

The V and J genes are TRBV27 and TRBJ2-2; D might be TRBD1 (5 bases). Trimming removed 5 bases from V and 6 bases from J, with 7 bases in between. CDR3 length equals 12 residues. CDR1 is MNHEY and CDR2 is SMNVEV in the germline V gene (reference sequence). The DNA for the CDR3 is TGTGCCAGCAGTGCAGGGCCCGGGGAGCTGTTTTTT. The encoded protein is CASSAGPGELFF.

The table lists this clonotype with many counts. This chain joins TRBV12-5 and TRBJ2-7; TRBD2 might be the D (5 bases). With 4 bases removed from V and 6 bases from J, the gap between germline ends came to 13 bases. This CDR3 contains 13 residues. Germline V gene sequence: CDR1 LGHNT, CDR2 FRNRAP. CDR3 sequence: CASGSEGAIEQYF. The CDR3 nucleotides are TGTGCTAGTGGTTCCGAGGGTGCTATCGAGCAGTACTTC.

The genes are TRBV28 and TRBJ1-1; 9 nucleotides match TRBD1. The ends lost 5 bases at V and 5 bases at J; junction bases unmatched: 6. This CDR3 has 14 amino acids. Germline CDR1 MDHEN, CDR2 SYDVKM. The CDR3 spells CASSRTGGFTEAFF. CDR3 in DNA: TGTGCCAGCAGTAGAACAGGGGGCTTTACTGAAGCTTTCTTT.

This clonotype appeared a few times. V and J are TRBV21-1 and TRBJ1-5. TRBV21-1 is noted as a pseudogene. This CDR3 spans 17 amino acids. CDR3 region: CASSTGTEEYSNQPQHF. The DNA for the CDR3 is TGTGCCAGCAGCACTGGAACGGAGGAATATAGCAATCAGCCCCAGCATTTT.

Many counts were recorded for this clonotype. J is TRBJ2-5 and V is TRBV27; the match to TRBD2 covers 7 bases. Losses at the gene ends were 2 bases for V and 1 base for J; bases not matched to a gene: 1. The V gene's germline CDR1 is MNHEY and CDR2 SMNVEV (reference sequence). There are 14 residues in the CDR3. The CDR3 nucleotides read TGTGCCAGCAGTTTACGGGGGGTCCAAGAGACCCAGTACTTC. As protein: CASSLRGVQETQYF.